A selection of T cell receptor beta chains follows, all from one sample in a study of blood T cell repertoires in COVID-19. The assay was immunoSEQ multiplex PCR, and TCRdb's table has in-frame clones only and misses some. The table has approximately 82,000 clones, around 83% seen once. The sequenced sample was peripheral blood. The receptors derive from a woman aged 65 to 85 with acute or convalescent COVID-19. CDR3s include the opening cysteine and the closing phenylalanine or tryptophan. Each record gives: J gene, clone size, CDR3 length, V gene, D gene, CDR3 DNA, CDR3 protein. The D gene is left open where the match is weak. The listing skips clone size in some rows; elsewhere it reads once, few, many or a size class.

J gene: TRBJ2-3; clone size: -; CDR3 length: 18; V gene: TRBV7-9; D gene: -; CDR3 DNA: TGTGCCAGCAGCCTCCCCGCCCGCAAGACACGTAGCACAGATACGCAGTATTTT; CDR3 protein: CASSLPARKTRSTDTQYF
J gene: TRBJ2-3; clone size: -; CDR3 length: 11; V gene: TRBV6-1; D gene: -; CDR3 DNA: TGTGCCAGCAGTGAAGTTCCTCTCGAGTATTTT; CDR3 protein: CASSEVPLEYF
J gene: TRBJ2-1; clone size: -; CDR3 length: 15; V gene: TRBV15; D gene: -; CDR3 DNA: TGTGCCACCAGCCGAGACAGCCTTACGGGCAATGAGCAGTTCTTC; CDR3 protein: CATSRDSLTGNEQFF
J gene: TRBJ1-2; clone size: -; CDR3 length: 14; V gene: TRBV5-1; D gene: -; CDR3 DNA: TGCGCCAGCAGCTTGGCCGACGGGGGACGTGGCTACACCTTC; CDR3 protein: CASSLADGGRGYTF
J gene: TRBJ1-4; clone size: once; CDR3 length: 15; V gene: TRBV30; D gene: TRBD1; CDR3 DNA: TGTGCCTGTACGGACAGGGTTGCAACTAATGAAAAACTGTTTTTT; CDR3 protein: CACTDRVATNEKLFF
J gene: TRBJ1-1; clone size: -; CDR3 length: 15; V gene: TRBV30; D gene: TRBD1; CDR3 DNA: TGTGCCTGGAGTCCGAGACAGGGGGCGTTCACTGAAGCTTTCTTT; CDR3 protein: CAWSPRQGAFTEAFF
J gene: TRBJ1-4; clone size: -; CDR3 length: 17; V gene: TRBV18; D gene: -; CDR3 DNA: TGTGCCAGCTCACCACGTCCTGGGGGACTAACTTCGGAAAAACTGTTTTTT; CDR3 protein: CASSPRPGGLTSEKLFF
J gene: TRBJ2-1; clone size: -; CDR3 length: 12; V gene: TRBV4-2; D gene: -; CDR3 DNA: TGTGCCAGCAGGGCAACTAGGAATGAGCAGTTCTTC; CDR3 protein: CASRATRNEQFF
J gene: TRBJ2-5; clone size: once; CDR3 length: 18; V gene: TRBV6-6; D gene: TRBD2; CDR3 DNA: TGTGCCAGCAGTCCCAATAGTCGTCTTTTAGCGGGACAAGAGACCCAGTACTTC; CDR3 protein: CASSPNSRLLAGQETQYF
J gene: TRBJ2-7; clone size: -; CDR3 length: 14; V gene: TRBV10-3; D gene: TRBD1; CDR3 DNA: TGTGCCATCAGTGAGTCTTGGACAGGAACCGAGCAGTACTTC; CDR3 protein: CAISESWTGTEQYF
J gene: TRBJ2-7; clone size: -; CDR3 length: 17; V gene: TRBV7-8; D gene: TRBD2; CDR3 DNA: TGTGCCAGCAGCTTAGAAGCGGGAGTCTTTATTTCCTACGAGCAGTACTTC; CDR3 protein: CASSLEAGVFISYEQYF
J gene: TRBJ2-1; clone size: -; CDR3 length: 16; V gene: TRBV24-1; D gene: TRBD2; CDR3 DNA: TGTGCCACCAGTGATTCTAGCGGGAGACGGAGCAATGAGCAGTTCTTC; CDR3 protein: CATSDSSGRRSNEQFF
J gene: TRBJ1-2; clone size: -; CDR3 length: 13; V gene: TRBV20-1; D gene: -; CDR3 DNA: TGCAGTGCTAGTCCCGGGACTGAGTATGGCTACACCTTC; CDR3 protein: CSASPGTEYGYTF
J gene: TRBJ2-3; clone size: -; CDR3 length: 15; V gene: TRBV2; D gene: TRBD1; CDR3 DNA: TGTGCCAGCAGGAAACAGGGGACAACGGCAGATACGCAGTATTTT; CDR3 protein: CASRKQGTTADTQYF
J gene: TRBJ1-2; clone size: -; CDR3 length: 14; V gene: TRBV5-6; D gene: TRBD1; CDR3 DNA: TGTGCCAGCAGCCCGTGGACAGGAGGGTATGGCTACACCTTC; CDR3 protein: CASSPWTGGYGYTF
J gene: TRBJ2-5; clone size: -; CDR3 length: 15; V gene: TRBV5-1; D gene: TRBD1; CDR3 DNA: TGCGCCAGCAGCTCAGACAGGGGGTACCAAGAGACCCAGTACTTC; CDR3 protein: CASSSDRGYQETQYF
J gene: TRBJ1-2; clone size: -; CDR3 length: 13; V gene: TRBV30; D gene: -; CDR3 DNA: TGTGCCTGGAGTGCCGGGAGCGACTATGGCTACACCTTC; CDR3 protein: CAWSAGSDYGYTF
J gene: TRBJ1-5; clone size: -; CDR3 length: 15; V gene: TRBV19; D gene: TRBD1; CDR3 DNA: TGTGCCAGTAGTATTATACAGGGGGCAGATCAGCCCCAGCATTTT; CDR3 protein: CASSIIQGADQPQHF
J gene: TRBJ1-5; clone size: -; CDR3 length: 17; V gene: TRBV27; D gene: TRBD1; CDR3 DNA: TGTGCCAGCAGTCATACTGGGGGTACAGGGGTTGTTCAGCCCCAGCATTTT; CDR3 protein: CASSHTGGTGVVQPQHF
J gene: TRBJ1-4; clone size: -; CDR3 length: 17; V gene: TRBV3-1/TRBV3-2; D gene: TRBD1; CDR3 DNA: TGTGCCAGCAGCCAAGCGGCCCCCGGGACAGGGAATGAAAAACTGTTTTTT; CDR3 protein: CASSQAAPGTGNEKLFF
J gene: TRBJ2-1; clone size: -; CDR3 length: 16; V gene: TRBV7-6; D gene: -; CDR3 DNA: TGTGCCAGCAGCTTAGAGGGCAGACGGGGGAACAATGAGCAGTTCTTC; CDR3 protein: CASSLEGRRGNNEQFF
J gene: TRBJ2-1; clone size: -; CDR3 length: 15; V gene: TRBV5-1; D gene: TRBD2; CDR3 DNA: TGCGCCAGCAGCTTATCCGGGACTAGCCCTAATGAGCAGTTCTTC; CDR3 protein: CASSLSGTSPNEQFF
J gene: TRBJ1-2; clone size: -; CDR3 length: 16; V gene: TRBV7-2; D gene: TRBD1; CDR3 DNA: TGTGCCAGCAGCTTAGAGGGACAGAAAAGCCTCTATGGCTACACCTTC; CDR3 protein: CASSLEGQKSLYGYTF
J gene: TRBJ2-1; clone size: -; CDR3 length: 14; V gene: TRBV6-1; D gene: -; CDR3 DNA: TGTGCCAGCAGTGAAGCAGGCGGAAGTAATGAGCAGTTCTTC; CDR3 protein: CASSEAGGSNEQFF
J gene: TRBJ2-1; clone size: -; CDR3 length: 16; V gene: TRBV7-9; D gene: -; CDR3 DNA: TGTGCCAGCAGCTTAGAAGAGCGGAGAAGATACAATGAGCAGTTCTTC; CDR3 protein: CASSLEERRRYNEQFF
J gene: TRBJ2-2; clone size: few; CDR3 length: 15; V gene: TRBV2; D gene: -; CDR3 DNA: TGTGCCAGCAGTGAAGGGAGTCTTTCCACCGGGGAGCTGTTTTTT; CDR3 protein: CASSEGSLSTGELFF
J gene: TRBJ2-2; clone size: -; CDR3 length: 16; V gene: TRBV18; D gene: TRBD2; CDR3 DNA: TGTGCCAGCTCACTCCAAGCGGGAGTCGACACCGGGGAGCTGTTTTTT; CDR3 protein: CASSLQAGVDTGELFF
J gene: TRBJ2-7; clone size: -; CDR3 length: 16; V gene: TRBV5-1; D gene: TRBD2; CDR3 DNA: TGCGCCAGCAGCTTAGAGGGACTACCAATCTCCAACGAGCAGTACTTC; CDR3 protein: CASSLEGLPISNEQYF
J gene: TRBJ2-3; clone size: once; CDR3 length: 15; V gene: TRBV28; D gene: -; CDR3 DNA: TGTGCCAGCAGAGACACGTGGGAGAGCACAGATACGCAGTATTTT; CDR3 protein: CASRDTWESTDTQYF
J gene: TRBJ2-1; clone size: -; CDR3 length: 18; V gene: TRBV9; D gene: TRBD2; CDR3 DNA: TGTGCCAGCAGCGTCGAGACTAGCGGGAGTAAAGGGAACAATGAGCAGTTCTTC; CDR3 protein: CASSVETSGSKGNNEQFF
J gene: TRBJ2-1; clone size: -; CDR3 length: 14; V gene: TRBV5-4; D gene: TRBD2; CDR3 DNA: TGTGCCAGCAGCTTGATGGTTGGCGGACTAGGACCGTTCTTC; CDR3 protein: CASSLMVGGLGPFF
J gene: TRBJ2-6; clone size: -; CDR3 length: 18; V gene: TRBV19; D gene: TRBD1; CDR3 DNA: TGTGCCAGTATCACAACCGGGACAGGGGGCTCTGGGGCCAACGTCCTGACTTTC; CDR3 protein: CASITTGTGGSGANVLTF
J gene: TRBJ2-3; clone size: -; CDR3 length: 14; V gene: TRBV7-8; D gene: -; CDR3 DNA: TGTGCCAGCAGCCCGAGGGCGCAGGAAGATACGCAGTATTTT; CDR3 protein: CASSPRAQEDTQYF
J gene: TRBJ2-1; clone size: -; CDR3 length: 18; V gene: TRBV4-2; D gene: TRBD2; CDR3 DNA: TGTGCCAGCAGCCAAGATCTAATGAGGACTAGCGGTTACAATGAGCAGTTCTTC; CDR3 protein: CASSQDLMRTSGYNEQFF
J gene: TRBJ1-3; clone size: -; CDR3 length: 14; V gene: TRBV5-6; D gene: -; CDR3 DNA: TGTGCCAGCACCGCCCTCCGGGGGGTAAACACCATATATTTT; CDR3 protein: CASTALRGVNTIYF
J gene: TRBJ2-2; clone size: -; CDR3 length: 16; V gene: TRBV5-6; D gene: TRBD2; CDR3 DNA: TGTGCCAGCAGCTTGGAACTAGCGGGAGAGGCCGGGGAGCTGTTTTTT; CDR3 protein: CASSLELAGEAGELFF
J gene: TRBJ1-2; clone size: -; CDR3 length: 17; V gene: TRBV19; D gene: -; CDR3 DNA: TGTGCCAGTAGTAGAGACCCGACGGGGGATGGTAACTATGGCTACACCTTC; CDR3 protein: CASSRDPTGDGNYGYTF
J gene: TRBJ2-7; clone size: -; CDR3 length: 13; V gene: TRBV30; D gene: -; CDR3 DNA: TGTGCCTGGAGTTTGAACAGTCCGGGGGAGCAGTACTTC; CDR3 protein: CAWSLNSPGEQYF
J gene: TRBJ1-5; clone size: few; CDR3 length: 17; V gene: TRBV7-8; D gene: TRBD1; CDR3 DNA: TGTGCCAGCAGCGAGACCCCGGACAGGGCCAGCAATCAGCCCCAGCATTTT; CDR3 protein: CASSETPDRASNQPQHF
J gene: TRBJ2-4; clone size: -; CDR3 length: 12; V gene: TRBV3-1/TRBV3-2; D gene: TRBD2; CDR3 DNA: TGTGCCAGCAGCTCTTTAAGGACTAGAAGATACTTC; CDR3 protein: CASSSLRTRRYF
J gene: TRBJ1-4; clone size: -; CDR3 length: 14; V gene: TRBV9; D gene: -; CDR3 DNA: TGTGCCAGCAGCGAAACAGGGTCGGGAGGAAAACTGTTTTTT; CDR3 protein: CASSETGSGGKLFF
J gene: TRBJ2-3; clone size: once; CDR3 length: 18; V gene: TRBV21-1; D gene: -; CDR3 DNA: TGTGCCAGCAGCAAAGCCCTGACTAGCGGGAGTAATCGGCATACGCAGTATTTT; CDR3 protein: CASSKALTSGSNRHTQYF
J gene: TRBJ2-2; clone size: once; CDR3 length: 14; V gene: TRBV29-1; D gene: TRBD1; CDR3 DNA: TGCAGCGTTGATCGACAGGGTTTGACCGGGGAGCTGTTTTTT; CDR3 protein: CSVDRQGLTGELFF
J gene: TRBJ1-5; clone size: -; CDR3 length: 13; V gene: TRBV7-2; D gene: TRBD1; CDR3 DNA: TGTGCCAGCAGCCCACAGGGGGCACAGCCCCAGCATTTT; CDR3 protein: CASSPQGAQPQHF
J gene: TRBJ2-5; clone size: -; CDR3 length: 13; V gene: TRBV5-1; D gene: -; CDR3 DNA: TGCGCCAGCAGCTTCCAGGGACAAGAGACCCAGTACTTC; CDR3 protein: CASSFQGQETQYF
J gene: TRBJ2-3; clone size: -; CDR3 length: 13; V gene: TRBV7-3; D gene: -; CDR3 DNA: TGTGCCAGCAGCTTATCACAGATAGATACGCAGTATTTT; CDR3 protein: CASSLSQIDTQYF
J gene: TRBJ2-3; clone size: few; CDR3 length: 18; V gene: TRBV10-1; D gene: -; CDR3 DNA: TGCGCCAGCAGTGAGTGGTCGGTAGGGACCTTTCAGGGGGATACGCAGTATTTT; CDR3 protein: CASSEWSVGTFQGDTQYF
J gene: TRBJ1-2; clone size: -; CDR3 length: 14; V gene: TRBV2; D gene: -; CDR3 DNA: TGTGCCAGCAGCCCCGAGTTGAGGGCTCGAGGCTACACCTTC; CDR3 protein: CASSPELRARGYTF
J gene: TRBJ2-2; clone size: -; CDR3 length: 18; V gene: TRBV3-1/TRBV3-2; D gene: -; CDR3 DNA: TGTGCCAGCAGCCAAGAAAGGGTGAGGGGGTATGCGAGCGGGGAGCTGTTTTTT; CDR3 protein: CASSQERVRGYASGELFF
J gene: TRBJ1-5; clone size: -; CDR3 length: 16; V gene: TRBV27; D gene: -; CDR3 DNA: TGTGCCAGCAGCCCCCTGGGGGGGACGCGCAATCAGCCCCAGCATTTT; CDR3 protein: CASSPLGGTRNQPQHF